This T cell receptor (beta chain) was recovered during a study of blood T cell repertoires in COVID-19. Study-wide background: Samples of COVID-19 (acute and convalescent) were obtained from the United States, Italy and Spain.

The CDR3 is 11 residues long. Germline V gives CDR1 SQVTM, CDR2 ANQGSEA. V lost 4 bases and J lost 4, with 6 bases in between. As handled by the study authors: The authors estimated nucleated cell counts from reference gene primer amplification. Repertoires were generated with immunoSEQ multiplex PCR, while TCRdb's copy carries only in-frame clones and drops some. That table furnishes V, J and clone size, whereas the DNA furnished D and trimming. The table has roughly 100,000 clones, about four fifths seen once; the top ten hold about 3.6%. The TCR was taken from a woman at least 80 years old with active or convalescent COVID-19. The genes are TRBV29-1 and TRBJ2-3; D remains unclear. Input material: peripheral blood. CDR3 protein: CSVASSDTQYF. The CDR3 DNA reads TGCAGCGTTGCTTCCTCAGATACGCAGTATTTT.